This T cell receptor beta chain emerged from a study of PD-1 blockade in classical Hodgkin lymphoma. Broader study findings: TCR diversity in CD4+, not CD8+, cells rose significantly by C4D1.

Unmatched junction bases numbered 8, after V lost 4 bases and J lost 5 bases. CDR1 SGDLS and CDR2 YYNGEE come from the germline V gene. The CDR3 length is 15 residues. Remarks on this clone: The antigen is unknown.

The time point here: cycle 4 day 1 (C4D1), after five to seven weeks of nivolumab. Relapses following autologous stem cell transplantation were seen in all patients, with brentuximab vedotin exposure varying. Clones were read by immunoSEQ multiplex PCR, and TCRdb kept only the in-frame ones, dropping some. The sample has roughly 49,000 clones; nearly 90% are singletons. This chain joins TRBV9 and TRBJ2-1; the match to TRBD1 covers 8 bases. This TCR derives from a human donor with classical Hodgkin lymphoma. Here the sequenced sample was peripheral blood mononuclear cells (PBMCs), taken before the fourth cycle of nivolumab. CDR3 sequence: CASSFSGGAHNEQFF. The CDR3, as DNA: TGTGCCAGCAGCTTCTCAGGGGGCGCACACAATGAGCAGTTCTTC.